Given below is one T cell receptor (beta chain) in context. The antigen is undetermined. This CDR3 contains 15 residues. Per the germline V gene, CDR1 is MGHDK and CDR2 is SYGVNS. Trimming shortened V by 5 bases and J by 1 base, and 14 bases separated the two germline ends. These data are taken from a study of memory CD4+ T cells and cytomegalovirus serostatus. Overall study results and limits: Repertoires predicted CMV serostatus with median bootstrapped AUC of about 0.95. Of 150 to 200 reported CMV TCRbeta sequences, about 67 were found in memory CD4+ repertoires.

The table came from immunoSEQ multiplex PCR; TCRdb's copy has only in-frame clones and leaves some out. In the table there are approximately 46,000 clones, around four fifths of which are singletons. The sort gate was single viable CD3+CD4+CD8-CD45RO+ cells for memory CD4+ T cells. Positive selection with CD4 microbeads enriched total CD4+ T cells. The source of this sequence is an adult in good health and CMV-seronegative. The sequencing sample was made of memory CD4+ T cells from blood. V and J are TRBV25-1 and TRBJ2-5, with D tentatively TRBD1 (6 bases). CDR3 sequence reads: CASSWTVRSQETQYF. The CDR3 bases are TGTGCCAGCAGTTGGACAGTAAGGTCCCAAGAGACCCAGTACTTC. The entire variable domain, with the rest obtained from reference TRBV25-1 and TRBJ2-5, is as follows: EADIYQTPRYLVIGTGKKITLECSQTMGHDKMYWYQQDPGMELHLIHYSYGVNSTEKGDLSSESTVSRIRTEHFPLTLESARPSHTSQYLCASSWTVRSQETQYFGPGTRLLVL.